These T cell receptor beta chains were read from a single sample in a study of technical replicates of blood from a few donors. The repertoire was sequenced with immunoSEQ multiplex PCR; TCRdb's copy has only in-frame clones and lacks some. There are about 80,000 clones in the sample; 65% to 90% occur only once, and about 5% lies in the top ten. The specimen sequenced was PBMCs. The origin of the receptors is a human donor in good health. Some clones in this sample may be carry-over from other donors' samples. CDR3s include the opening cysteine and the closing phenylalanine or tryptophan. D genes are given only for firm matches. Clone size is stated in some rows and not others, as once, few, many or a class when expanded.

D,size,V,J,DNA,CDR3
TRBD1,NA,TRBV4-2,TRBJ2-1,TGTGCCAGCAGCCAAGGGGCACCGGGACAGGGGGCGGATGAGCAGTTCTTC,CASSQGAPGQGADEQFF
NA,NA,TRBV7-3,TRBJ2-7,TGTGCCAGCAGCTTGATTAGCGAGCAGTACTTC,CASSLISEQYF
NA,NA,TRBV7-9,TRBJ1-5,TGTGCCAGCAGCTTAGCTAGTCAGGGGTATCCCCAGCATTTT,CASSLASQGYPQHF
NA,NA,TRBV6-1,TRBJ1-3,TGTGCCAGCAGTCAAGACAGGTCCTCTGGAAACACCATATATTTT,CASSQDRSSGNTIYF
NA,NA,TRBV5-6,TRBJ1-2,TGTGCCAGCAGCTTGGATAGGGGGTACTATGGCTACACCTTC,CASSLDRGYYGYTF
NA,NA,TRBV5-6,TRBJ2-6,TGTGCCAGCACCCGAGCGGCTTTC,CASTRAAF
NA,NA,TRBV9,TRBJ2-1,TGTGCCAGCAGCTCAGGAGGTAGCGGCACCTACAATGAGCAGTTCTTC,CASSSGGSGTYNEQFF
TRBD1,NA,TRBV10-3,TRBJ2-5,TGTGCCGCCAGGACAGGGGGTCAAGAGACCCAGTACTTC,CAARTGGQETQYF
NA,NA,TRBV11-2,TRBJ2-7,TGTGCCAGCAGCTTAGATCCGGGAGTGGTCTACGAGCAGTACTTC,CASSLDPGVVYEQYF
NA,NA,TRBV5-1,TRBJ1-1,TGCGCCAGCAGCTTGGAGATGGGAGGTCGGACTGAAGCTTTCTTT,CASSLEMGGRTEAFF
TRBD1,NA,TRBV6-5,TRBJ2-3,TGTGCCAGCAGTTTTAACAGGGGGTTAACAGATACGCAGTATTTT,CASSFNRGLTDTQYF
NA,once,TRBV7-3,TRBJ2-1,TGTGCCAGCAGCCAAGACTCCAACAATGAGCAGTTCTTC,CASSQDSNNEQFF
NA,once,TRBV1,TRBJ2-4,TGCACCAGCAGCCAAGCCCCGCGGAAGGCTGAGGACATTCAGTACTTC,CTSSQAPRKAEDIQYF
TRBD1,NA,TRBV19,TRBJ1-5,TGTGCCAGTAGTATAGCCGGACAGGGGCATCAGCCCCAGCATTTT,CASSIAGQGHQPQHF
TRBD1,NA,TRBV5-1,TRBJ2-7,TGCGCCAGCAGCTTGTGGGACAGGGAGGTTCGCGAGCAGTACTTC,CASSLWDREVREQYF
NA,NA,TRBV11-2,TRBJ2-7,TGTGCCAGCAGCTTTCTCCCCTACGAGCAGTACTTC,CASSFLPYEQYF
NA,NA,TRBV30,TRBJ1-3,TGTGCCTGGAGTGTGGCCGCAGGCCCCACCATATATTTT,CAWSVAAGPTIYF
TRBD2,NA,TRBV6-6,TRBJ2-7,TGTGCCAGCAGGCGGGGGACTAGCGGAGCCTACGAGCAGTACTTC,CASRRGTSGAYEQYF
TRBD1,NA,TRBV28,TRBJ1-4,TGTGCCAGCAGTTTAAGAGGGGGCGGTGAAAAACTGTTTTTT,CASSLRGGGEKLFF
TRBD1,NA,TRBV5-4,TRBJ2-5,TGTGCCAGCAGCCGACCGGGACAGGGAGGGGAGACCCAGTACTTC,CASSRPGQGGETQYF
TRBD1,NA,TRBV7-9,TRBJ1-2,TGTGCCAGCAGCTTAGTAGGACAGGGAAGATATGGCTACACCTTC,CASSLVGQGRYGYTF
NA,NA,TRBV5-1,TRBJ2-2,TGCGCCAGCAGAGCAGGGACCGGGGAGCTGTTTTTT,CASRAGTGELFF
TRBD2,many,TRBV9,TRBJ2-7,TGTGCCAGCAGCGGATTAGCGGGGAGTGACGAGCAGTACTTC,CASSGLAGSDEQYF
NA,NA,TRBV29-1,TRBJ2-5,TGCAGCGTTGAGCAGGAACAAGAGACCCAGTACTTC,CSVEQEQETQYF
NA,NA,TRBV18,TRBJ1-5,TGTGCCAGCTCAATTCAGCCCCAGGGGCAGCCCCAGCATTTT,CASSIQPQGQPQHF
TRBD1,few,TRBV27,TRBJ2-7,TGTGCCAGCAGAGGACAGGGGGCGTCCCACGAGCAGTACTTC,CASRGQGASHEQYF